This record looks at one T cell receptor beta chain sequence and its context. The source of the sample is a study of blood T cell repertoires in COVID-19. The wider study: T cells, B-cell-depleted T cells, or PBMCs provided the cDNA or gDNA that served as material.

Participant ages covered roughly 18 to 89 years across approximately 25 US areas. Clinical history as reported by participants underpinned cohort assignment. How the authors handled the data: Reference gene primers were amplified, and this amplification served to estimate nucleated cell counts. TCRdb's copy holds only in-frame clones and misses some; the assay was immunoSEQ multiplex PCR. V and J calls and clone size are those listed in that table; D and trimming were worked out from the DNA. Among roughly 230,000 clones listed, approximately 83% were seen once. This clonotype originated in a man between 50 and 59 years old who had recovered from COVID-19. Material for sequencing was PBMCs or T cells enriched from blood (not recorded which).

This chain's CDR3 is CASSPRAGFMNTEAFF. The CDR3 bases are TGTGCCAGCAGCCCCCGAGCGGGCTTCATGAACACTGAAGCTTTCTTT. The J gene is TRBJ1-1, the V gene TRBV9; D is undetermined. The CDR3 covers 16 residues. Germline loops: CDR1 SGDLS, CDR2 YYNGEE. Trimming stripped 4 bases from V and 0 bases from J, with 16 bases between.